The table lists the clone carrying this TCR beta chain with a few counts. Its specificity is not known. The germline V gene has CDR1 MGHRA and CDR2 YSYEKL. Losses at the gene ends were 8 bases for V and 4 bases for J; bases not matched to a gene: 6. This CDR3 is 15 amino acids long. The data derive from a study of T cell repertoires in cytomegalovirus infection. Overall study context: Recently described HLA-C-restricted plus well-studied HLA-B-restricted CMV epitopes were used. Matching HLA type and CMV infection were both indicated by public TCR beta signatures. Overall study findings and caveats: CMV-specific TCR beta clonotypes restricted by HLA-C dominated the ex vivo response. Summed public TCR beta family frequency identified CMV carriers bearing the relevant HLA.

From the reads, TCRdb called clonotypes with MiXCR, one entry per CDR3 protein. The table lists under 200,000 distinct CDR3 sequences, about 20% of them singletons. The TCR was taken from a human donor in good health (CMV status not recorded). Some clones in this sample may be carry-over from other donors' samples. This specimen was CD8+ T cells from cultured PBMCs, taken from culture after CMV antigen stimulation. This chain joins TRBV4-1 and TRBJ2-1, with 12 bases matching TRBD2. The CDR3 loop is CASAPGTSGYNEQFF. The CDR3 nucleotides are TGCGCCAGCGCCCCCGGGACTAGCGGGTACAATGAGCAGTTCTTC.